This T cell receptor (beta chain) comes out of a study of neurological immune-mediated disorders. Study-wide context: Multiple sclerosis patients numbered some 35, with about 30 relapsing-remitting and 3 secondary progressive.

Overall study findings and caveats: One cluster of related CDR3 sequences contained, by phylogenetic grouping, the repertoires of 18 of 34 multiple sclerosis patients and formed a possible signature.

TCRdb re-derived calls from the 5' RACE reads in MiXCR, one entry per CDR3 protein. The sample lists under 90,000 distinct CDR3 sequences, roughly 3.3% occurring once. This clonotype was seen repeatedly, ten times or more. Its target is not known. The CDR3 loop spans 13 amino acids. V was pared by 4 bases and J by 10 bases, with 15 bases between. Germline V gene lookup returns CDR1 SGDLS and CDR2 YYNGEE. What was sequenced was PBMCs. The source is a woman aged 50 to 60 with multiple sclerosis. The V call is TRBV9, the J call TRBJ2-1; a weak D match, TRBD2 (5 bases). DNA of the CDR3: TGTGCCAGCAGCTCAACGTCGGGGTACGAGCAGTTCTTC. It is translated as CASSSTSGYEQFF.